A single sample gave rise to the 21 T cell receptor beta chains below, sequenced in a study of identical twins. TCRdb reprocessed the 5' RACE reads via MiXCR and lists one record per CDR3 protein. This table holds about 530,000 distinct CDR3 sequences, about 20% found once. In addition, the sample was reused for a study of yellow fever vaccine responses in identical twins.

Sequencing was done on a sample of CD4+ T cells sorted from blood. These receptors all come from a woman under 30 in good health.

V usage is TRBV28 and J usage is TRBJ2-3; D assignment may be TRBD1 or TRBD2 (5 bases each). Germline V gene sequence: CDR1 MDHEN, CDR2 SYDVKM. Trimming took 6 bases from V and 4 from J, leaving 14 bases between them. The CDR3 consists of 14 residues. The CDR3 spells CASRGPWLSDTQYF. CDR3 in DNA: TGTGCCAGCAGGGGACCATGGTTATCAGATACGCAGTATTTT.

The chain carries TRBV20-1 and TRBJ2-3, with 7 bases fitting TRBD1. The CDR3 spans 14 residues. The germline V gene encodes CDR1 DFQATT and CDR2 SNEGSKA (reference sequence). With 5 bases clipped from V and 6 bases from J, the junction kept 11 bases outside the gene matches. This chain's CDR3 is CSAQRGLVGDTQYF. The CDR3 coding sequence is TGCAGTGCTCAAAGGGGGCTAGTTGGTGATACGCAGTATTTT.

The CDR3 DNA follows: TGTGCCAGCAGTACCAAGACATGGCTCTCTGGAAACACCATATATTTT. Protein: CASSTKTWLSGNTIYF. The chain links TRBV6-1 to TRBJ1-3; unclear D gene. The CDR3 is 16 amino acids. V was shortened by 5 bases and J by 0 bases, with 14 bases between the two germline ends. Per germline, CDR1 MNHNS and CDR2 SASEGT.

The CDR3 nucleotides read TGTGCCAGCAGCTCCCCGGGACTAGCGGGAGTTAGGGCGACGGACGGGGAGCTGTTTTTT. Protein: CASSSPGLAGVRATDGELFF. The J gene is TRBJ2-2, the V gene TRBV11-1; 14 bases map to TRBD2. J was trimmed by 7 bases and V by 4 bases; bases with no gene match: 17. The CDR3 has 20 residues. The V gene's germline CDR1 is SGHAT and CDR2 FQDESV (reference sequence).

A few counts support this clonotype. The chain employs TRBV10-3 and TRBJ2-7, with D maybe TRBD2 (7 bases). V lost 7 bases to trimming and J lost 0 bases, with 16 bases between them. Germline loops: CDR1 ENHRY, CDR2 SYGVKD. The CDR3 loop spans 15 amino acids. This chain's CDR3 is CAITPAGARSYEQYF. The CDR3 DNA sequence: TGTGCCATCACCCCGGCGGGGGCCCGCTCCTACGAGCAGTACTTC.

The chain is built from TRBV5-6 and TRBJ2-3, with 15 bases identical to TRBD2. CDR1 and CDR2 (germline): SGHDT, YYEEEE. Losses at the gene ends were 3 bases for V and 1 base for J; bases not matched to a gene: 6. This CDR3 region has 18 residues. The CDR3 DNA reads TGTGCCAGCAGCTACAGGACTAGCGGGAGGGGACGCACAGATACGCAGTATTTT. It translates to CASSYRTSGRGRTDTQYF.

This clonotype was seen only a few times. The V call is TRBV12-3 or TRBV12-4, the J call TRBJ2-3; 11 bases are a match to TRBD1. The CDR3 consists of 16 residues. The J segment lost 2 bases and the V segment lost 5 bases, leaving 6 bases of the junction unmatched. CDR3 residues: CASSGRDRGVTDTQYF. The CDR3, as DNA: TGTGCCAGCAGTGGCCGGGACAGGGGGGTCACAGATACGCAGTATTTT.

This sequence joins TRBV12-3 or TRBV12-4 and TRBJ2-5, with D perhaps matching TRBD1 or TRBD2 (5 bases each). V was cut by 5 bases and J by 5 bases, with 18 bases left in between. The CDR3 is made up of 15 amino acids. The CDR3 sequence is CASSPVGARGETQYF. The CDR3 DNA reads TGTGCCAGCAGTCCCGTAGGGGCAAGAGGGGAGACCCAGTACTTC.

This clonotype was seen a few times. The CDR3: CASSRQTPGGGSYEQYF. In DNA, the CDR3 is TGTGCCAGCAGCCGACAAACCCCTGGCGGAGGATCCTACGAGCAGTACTTC. The chain combines TRBV7-9 with TRBJ2-7; perhaps TRBD2 as D (5 bases). Germline V gene sequence: CDR1 SEHNR, CDR2 FQNEAQ (reference sequence). CDR3 length: 17 residues. The V end lost 5 bases, the J end lost 1 base, and 21 bases lay between the germline ends.

CDR3: CASSPIGLREKETQYF. The CDR3, as DNA: TGTGCCAGCTCACCAATTGGCCTCCGGGAAAAAGAGACCCAGTACTTC. This chain links TRBV18 with TRBJ2-5, with D perhaps TRBD2 (5 bases). Germline CDR1 reads KGHSH; CDR2 reads LQKENI. The CDR3 length is 16 residues. Trimming took off 2 bases at V and 3 bases at J, with 16 bases between the two ends.

This clonotype was seen a few times. The chain has TRBV5-1 and TRBJ2-1; D possibly corresponds to TRBD2 (5 bases). The CDR3 runs to 17 residues. Germline V gene data show CDR1 as SGHRS and CDR2 as YFSETQ. V was clipped by 1 base and J by 0 bases, with 14 bases between them. The CDR3 spells CASSLSGIGSSYNEQFF. The CDR3 DNA sequence: TGCGCCAGCAGCTTGTCCGGGATAGGGAGCTCCTACAATGAGCAGTTCTTC.

This sequence joins TRBV5-5 and TRBJ1-1; the D is unclear. CDR1 and CDR2 from the germline V gene are SGHKS and YYEKEE (reference sequence). Trimming shortened V by 5 bases and J by 4 bases, and 9 bases separated the two germline ends. CDR3 length equals 12 residues. CDR3 protein: CASSPDGTEAFF. Here the CDR3 DNA reads TGTGCCAGCAGTCCCGATGGCACTGAAGCTTTCTTT. Supplemented by reference TRBV5-5 and TRBJ1-1, the full variable domain reads DAGVTQSPTHLIKTRGQQVTLRCSPISGHKSVSWYQQVLGQGPQFIFQYYEKEERGRGNFPDRFSARQFPNYSSELNVNALLLGDSALYLCASSPDGTEAFFGQGTRLTVV.

The chain couples TRBV20-1 to TRBJ2-5; 8 bases fit TRBD2. Germline loops: CDR1 DFQATT, CDR2 SNEGSKA (reference sequence). Trimming took 3 bases from V and 3 from J; bases not matched to a gene: 6. This CDR3 has 14 amino acids. The DNA for the CDR3 is TGCAGTGCTAGCGGGGGGGCCTGGGAAGAGACCCAGTACTTC. Its protein is CSASGGAWEETQYF.

V gene TRBV12-3 or TRBV12-4 combines with J gene TRBJ2-3; TRBD2 matches at 7 bases. Germline trimming cut 3 bases from V and 4 bases from J; bases unmatched to any gene: 7. This CDR3 has 15 amino acids. CDR3 loop: CASSFWGGAPDTQYF. The CDR3 DNA reads TGTGCCAGCAGTTTCTGGGGAGGGGCCCCAGATACGCAGTATTTT.

The gene calls are TRBV18 and TRBJ2-3, with D uncertain. Germline-derived CDR1 and CDR2 are KGHSH and LQKENI. Trimming removed 3 bases at V and 6 bases at J, with 16 bases between. The CDR3 has 15 residues. The CDR3 loop reads CASSPGLSPSDTQYF. The CDR3 DNA reads as TGTGCCAGCTCACCGGGCCTTTCACCATCGGATACGCAGTATTTT.

This clonotype occurred a few times. The rearrangement links TRBV6-5 to TRBJ2-1, with a tentative D call TRBD2 (5 bases). The V and J ends lost 4 bases and 4 bases respectively, with 17 bases between them. This CDR3 is 16 amino acids long. Looked up from germline, CDR1 is MNHEY and CDR2 is SVGAGI. The CDR3 DNA reads TGTGCCAGCAGTTCCCTGGACTTCGGGGTGTACAATGAGCAGTTCTTC. It codes for CASSSLDFGVYNEQFF.

The CDR3 sequence is CASSYTSGSSYNEQFF. The CDR3 coding sequence is TGTGCCAGCAGTTATACTAGCGGGAGCTCCTACAATGAGCAGTTCTTC. This rearrangement joins TRBV6-2 or TRBV6-3 to TRBJ2-1; TRBD2 matches at 11 bases. Germline CDR1 reads MNHEY; CDR2 reads SVGEGT. V lost 3 bases, J lost 0 bases, and 1 base stayed unmatched. The CDR3 length is 16 residues.

The chain couples TRBV12-3 or TRBV12-4 to TRBJ2-1, with TRBD2 identical over 11 bases. The CDR3 has 16 amino acids. V was clipped by 6 bases and J by 0 bases; unmatched bases: 4. This CDR3 reads CASRDLAGGSYNEQFF. The CDR3 DNA reads TGTGCCAGCAGGGACCTAGCGGGGGGCTCCTACAATGAGCAGTTCTTC.

V is TRBV12-3 or TRBV12-4 and J is TRBJ2-1; D is tentatively TRBD1 or TRBD2 (7 bases each). This CDR3 has 17 residues. V lost 5 bases to trimming and J lost 9 bases, with 26 bases between them. CDR3 loop: CASSPHLGVQGEGEQFF. The CDR3 coding sequence is TGTGCCAGCAGTCCACACCTAGGGGTCCAGGGGGAGGGTGAGCAGTTCTTC.

The genes are TRBV2 and TRBJ2-3; D is possibly TRBD1 (6 bases). Germline CDR1 and CDR2: SNHLY and FYNNEI. This CDR3 spans 15 amino acids. The V gene lost 8 bases and the J gene lost 2 bases, with 17 bases spanning the gap. Written as DNA, the CDR3 is TGTGCCAGCGGGAAACAGGGTTGGGACACAGATACGCAGTATTTT. Translated: CASGKQGWDTDTQYF.

This clonotype was seen more than once but under ten times. J is TRBJ1-1 and V is TRBV20-1, with D perhaps TRBD1 (5 bases). CDR3 length equals 12 residues. Looked up from germline, CDR1 is DFQATT and CDR2 is SNEGSKA (reference sequence). Trimming took off 3 bases at V and 5 bases at J, with 10 bases between the two ends. CDR3 sequence (DNA): TGCAGTGCTAGGTCAGGGCAAACTGAAGCTTTCTTT. As protein: CSARSGQTEAFF.